This is a list of T cell receptor beta chains from one sample in a study of regulatory T cells in long-lasting Graves disease. In TCRdb, the multiplex PCR reads were re-called with MiXCR into one record per CDR3 protein. The data show fewer than 650,000 distinct CDR3 sequences, roughly a sixth seen once. The same data also went into a second study, on T cells in Graves' hyperthyroidism and ophthalmopathy.

Sequenced here: peripheral blood mononuclear cells (PBMCs), sampled at new diagnosis, from a patient treated with antithyroid drugs. These TCRs come from a man aged 18-30 years with Graves disease. CDR3s include the opening cysteine and the closing phenylalanine or tryptophan. The D gene is left open where the match is weak. Some rows have no size entry. The others give once, few or many, or a class for an expanded clone.

V gene: TRBV12-3/TRBV12-4; clone size: many; D gene: TRBD2; J gene: TRBJ2-1; CDR3 DNA: TGTGCCAGCAGCGGAGGACTAGCGGGATCCAATGAGCAGTTCTTC; CDR3 protein: CASSGGLAGSNEQFF
V gene: TRBV19; clone size: NA; D gene: NA; J gene: TRBJ2-1; CDR3 DNA: TGTGCCAGTAGTATTCGGGACGCCTACAATGAGCAGTTCTTC; CDR3 protein: CASSIRDAYNEQFF
V gene: TRBV7-9; clone size: many; D gene: TRBD2; J gene: TRBJ2-7; CDR3 DNA: TGTGCCAGCAGTGTTGCCGGGACTAGCTACGAGCAGTACTTC; CDR3 protein: CASSVAGTSYEQYF
V gene: TRBV7-2; clone size: NA; D gene: TRBD2; J gene: TRBJ2-7; CDR3 DNA: TGTGCCAGCAGCCCCAGGACTAGCGGGAGGCCACCGTACGAGCAGTACTTC; CDR3 protein: CASSPRTSGRPPYEQYF
V gene: TRBV15; clone size: many; D gene: TRBD2; J gene: TRBJ2-3; CDR3 DNA: TGTGCCACCGGGGGTAGCGGGAGGACAGATACGCAGTATTTT; CDR3 protein: CATGGSGRTDTQYF
V gene: TRBV7-8; clone size: NA; D gene: NA; J gene: TRBJ2-3; CDR3 DNA: TGTGCCAGCAGCTTAGGAGCTTCTGGGGCTGCTAGCACAGATACGCAGTATTTT; CDR3 protein: CASSLGASGAASTDTQYF
V gene: TRBV20-1; clone size: many; D gene: NA; J gene: TRBJ2-7; CDR3 DNA: TGCAGTGTAGCGGACCTCTCCTACGAGCAGTACTTC; CDR3 protein: CSVADLSYEQYF
V gene: TRBV6-1; clone size: many; D gene: TRBD2; J gene: TRBJ2-7; CDR3 DNA: TGTGCCAGCGTATTAGCGGGAGGCGCCGAGCAGTACTTC; CDR3 protein: CASVLAGGAEQYF
V gene: TRBV13; clone size: few; D gene: NA; J gene: TRBJ1-2; CDR3 DNA: TGTGCCAGCAGCTCGGACACAGCTATCTATGGCTACACCTTC; CDR3 protein: CASSSDTAIYGYTF
V gene: TRBV29-1; clone size: NA; D gene: NA; J gene: TRBJ1-1; CDR3 DNA: TGCAGCGCTGCAGGCACTGAAGCTTTCTTT; CDR3 protein: CSAAGTEAFF
V gene: TRBV6-5; clone size: NA; D gene: TRBD1; J gene: TRBJ2-3; CDR3 DNA: TGTGCCAGCAGTTACTCGTTTTCGACAGGGTTAGCAGATACGCAGTATTTT; CDR3 protein: CASSYSFSTGLADTQYF
V gene: TRBV29-1; clone size: few; D gene: NA; J gene: TRBJ2-5; CDR3 DNA: TGCAGCGTTGATGGTACAGACCGACAAGAGACCCAGTACTTC; CDR3 protein: CSVDGTDRQETQYF
V gene: TRBV11-2; clone size: many; D gene: TRBD1; J gene: TRBJ2-7; CDR3 DNA: TGTGCCAGCAGCTTAGGGCCCAGGGGGTCCCCTTACTTC; CDR3 protein: CASSLGPRGSPYF
V gene: TRBV6-5; clone size: many; D gene: NA; J gene: TRBJ1-3; CDR3 DNA: TGTGCCAGCAGTTACGGAGGGCACCCCGGAAACACCATATATTTT; CDR3 protein: CASSYGGHPGNTIYF
V gene: TRBV10-3; clone size: NA; D gene: TRBD1; J gene: TRBJ1-2; CDR3 DNA: TGTGCCATCAGGGGACAGGACACTAACTATGGCTACACCTTC; CDR3 protein: CAIRGQDTNYGYTF
V gene: TRBV20-1; clone size: few; D gene: NA; J gene: TRBJ2-1; CDR3 DNA: TGCAGTGCTAGTCCGGGACTGGAATGGCCCCTCTACAATGAGCAGTTCTTC; CDR3 protein: CSASPGLEWPLYNEQFF
V gene: TRBV7-9; clone size: few; D gene: NA; J gene: TRBJ1-1; CDR3 DNA: TGTGCCAGCAGTCCCATATACATAGGGGCGGCGCCCACTGAAGCTTTCTTT; CDR3 protein: CASSPIYIGAAPTEAFF
V gene: TRBV11-3; clone size: once; D gene: TRBD2; J gene: TRBJ2-3; CDR3 DNA: TGTGCCAGCAGCCCCGTACTAGCGGGAAGCACAGATACGCAGTATTTT; CDR3 protein: CASSPVLAGSTDTQYF
V gene: TRBV19; clone size: NA; D gene: NA; J gene: TRBJ2-4; CDR3 DNA: TGTGCCAGTCATGCCGGGATAGCCAAAAACATTCAGTACTTC; CDR3 protein: CASHAGIAKNIQYF
V gene: TRBV12-3/TRBV12-4; clone size: many; D gene: NA; J gene: TRBJ2-1; CDR3 DNA: TGTGCCAGCGCCCTACTCCCTGGGGATGAGCAGTTCTTC; CDR3 protein: CASALLPGDEQFF
V gene: TRBV3-1; clone size: NA; D gene: NA; J gene: TRBJ2-3; CDR3 DNA: TGTGCCAGCAGCGCGGCGACGGGCGCAGATACGCAGTATTTT; CDR3 protein: CASSAATGADTQYF
V gene: TRBV9; clone size: NA; D gene: NA; J gene: TRBJ2-7; CDR3 DNA: TGTGCCAGCAGCGCCGGGACTCACTCCTACGAGCAGTACTTC; CDR3 protein: CASSAGTHSYEQYF
V gene: TRBV20-1; clone size: many; D gene: TRBD2; J gene: TRBJ2-1; CDR3 DNA: TGCAGTGCTAGACCCGCTAGCGGCATCAATGAGCAGTTCTTC; CDR3 protein: CSARPASGINEQFF
V gene: TRBV7-3; clone size: NA; D gene: TRBD2; J gene: TRBJ2-3; CDR3 DNA: TGTGCCAGCAGTCCTGGGACTAGCGGGGCAAGGAGCACAGATACGCAGTATTTT; CDR3 protein: CASSPGTSGARSTDTQYF
V gene: TRBV12-3/TRBV12-4; clone size: many; D gene: TRBD2; J gene: TRBJ2-1; CDR3 DNA: TGTGCCAGCAGTATCACGACGGGACTAGCTGGCTCTGAGCAGTTCTTC; CDR3 protein: CASSITTGLAGSEQFF
V gene: TRBV28; clone size: many; D gene: TRBD2; J gene: TRBJ2-2; CDR3 DNA: TGTGCCAGCATCGGACTAGCGGGAGGCCCCGGGGAGCTGTTTTTT; CDR3 protein: CASIGLAGGPGELFF
V gene: TRBV3-1; clone size: NA; D gene: NA; J gene: TRBJ1-1; CDR3 DNA: TGTGCCAGCAGCCCTGAGCTATCAACGGCGAACACTGAAGCTTTCTTT; CDR3 protein: CASSPELSTANTEAFF
V gene: TRBV5-1; clone size: NA; D gene: NA; J gene: TRBJ2-1; CDR3 DNA: TGCGCCAGCAGCTCCTCTGAGGTAGTCTCCTACAATGAGCAGTTCTTC; CDR3 protein: CASSSSEVVSYNEQFF
V gene: TRBV20-1; clone size: many; D gene: TRBD1; J gene: TRBJ2-7; CDR3 DNA: TGCAGTGCTAGATCTCCGCCGGGACAGACCTACGAGCAGTACTTC; CDR3 protein: CSARSPPGQTYEQYF
V gene: TRBV11-2; clone size: many; D gene: TRBD1; J gene: TRBJ2-7; CDR3 DNA: TGTGCCAGCAGATACCAGGCACAGGGGACGTACGAGCAGTACTTC; CDR3 protein: CASRYQAQGTYEQYF
V gene: TRBV20-1; clone size: once; D gene: TRBD1; J gene: TRBJ2-7; CDR3 DNA: TGCAGTGCTAGAGACAGGACAGGGTTCTACGAGCAGTACTTC; CDR3 protein: CSARDRTGFYEQYF
V gene: TRBV2; clone size: many; D gene: NA; J gene: TRBJ1-5; CDR3 DNA: TGTGCCAGCAGTGAATATGCAGGGCCCAATCAGCCCCAGCATTTT; CDR3 protein: CASSEYAGPNQPQHF
V gene: TRBV28; clone size: many; D gene: NA; J gene: TRBJ1-5; CDR3 DNA: TGTGCCAGCAGTTTCTCCAAGGCATTGCGTGGGGGCGATCAGCCCCAGCATTTT; CDR3 protein: CASSFSKALRGGDQPQHF
V gene: TRBV5-1; clone size: NA; D gene: TRBD2; J gene: TRBJ2-1; CDR3 DNA: TGCGCCAGCAGCTTTACGGGACTAGACTACAATGAGCAGTTCTTC; CDR3 protein: CASSFTGLDYNEQFF
V gene: TRBV9; clone size: few; D gene: NA; J gene: TRBJ2-7; CDR3 DNA: TGTGCCAGCAGCGTAGCGGGGCGGGGCGAGCAGTACTTC; CDR3 protein: CASSVAGRGEQYF
V gene: TRBV29-1; clone size: many; D gene: NA; J gene: TRBJ1-4; CDR3 DNA: TGCAGCGTTGCGAGGGGAGCTAATGAAAAACTGTTTTTT; CDR3 protein: CSVARGANEKLFF
V gene: TRBV11-2; clone size: many; D gene: NA; J gene: TRBJ1-1; CDR3 DNA: TGTGCCAGCAGCTCCACCGGGACACCTGAAGCTTTCTTT; CDR3 protein: CASSSTGTPEAFF
V gene: TRBV12-3/TRBV12-4; clone size: NA; D gene: TRBD1; J gene: TRBJ2-7; CDR3 DNA: TGTGCCAGCAGTCCCGAGGGACAGAGGTACGAGCAGTACTTC; CDR3 protein: CASSPEGQRYEQYF
V gene: TRBV27; clone size: few; D gene: NA; J gene: TRBJ1-3; CDR3 DNA: TGTGCCAGCAGTATGAGAGGGGGTAGGTCTGGAAACACCATATATTTT; CDR3 protein: CASSMRGGRSGNTIYF
V gene: TRBV20-1; clone size: NA; D gene: TRBD2; J gene: TRBJ2-1; CDR3 DNA: TGCAGTGCTAGAGATCGAGGTAGCGGGCTCTTTTTCCCTCAGCAGTTCTTC; CDR3 protein: CSARDRGSGLFFPQQFF
V gene: TRBV7-8; clone size: many; D gene: NA; J gene: TRBJ2-5; CDR3 DNA: TGTGCCAGCAGCTTAGCAGGGGACTCCCAAGAGACCCAGTACTTC; CDR3 protein: CASSLAGDSQETQYF
V gene: TRBV11-3; clone size: many; D gene: NA; J gene: TRBJ2-2; CDR3 DNA: TGTGCCAGCAGCTTAGAGTCGAACACCGGGGAGCTGTTTTTT; CDR3 protein: CASSLESNTGELFF
V gene: TRBV20-1; clone size: NA; D gene: TRBD1; J gene: TRBJ1-4; CDR3 DNA: TGCAGTACCAGACAGGGGATTAATGAAAAACTGTTTTTT; CDR3 protein: CSTRQGINEKLFF
V gene: TRBV12-3/TRBV12-4; clone size: many; D gene: NA; J gene: TRBJ1-1; CDR3 DNA: TGTGCCAGCAGCGCCTGGACTGAAGCTTTCTTT; CDR3 protein: CASSAWTEAFF
V gene: TRBV5-8; clone size: few; D gene: TRBD1; J gene: TRBJ1-5; CDR3 DNA: TGTGCCAGCAGCTCCCGGGACAGGGGATTTGTTAGCAATCAGCCCCAGCATTTT; CDR3 protein: CASSSRDRGFVSNQPQHF
V gene: TRBV9; clone size: few; D gene: TRBD1; J gene: TRBJ1-2; CDR3 DNA: TGTGCCAGCAGCCCCCGCGGGGACAGGATATATGGCTACACCTTC; CDR3 protein: CASSPRGDRIYGYTF